Following are 12 T cell receptor beta chains from one sample sequenced in a study of shared clonotypes between healthy human individuals (dated by TCRdb to 2020 to 2021). For the CD8 naive samples, CD45RO-negative cells were positively selected for CCR7, yielding a CD45RA+CCR7+ population from which TemRA cells were excluded. Libraries were made using the immunoSEQ multiplex PCR assay. The table was pulled from immuneACCESS by TCRdb, which kept in-frame rearrangements only. Such tables lose some clones; where checked, under half of the loss comes from unresolved V genes, and the rest has no known cause. This sample holds roughly 2,000,000 clones; about 95% were observed only once. The ten biggest clones cover roughly 1.2% of the sample. Sequenced material: naive CD8+ T cells sorted from blood. The intended sense of this specimen's cell subset or site label: CD45RA+CCR7+. These receptors were taken from a man aged 18 to 30 in good health.

The J gene is TRBJ2-7, the V gene TRBV5-1; the D gene is possibly TRBD2 (6 bases). CDR3 length equals 15 residues. V was cut by 3 bases and J by 0 bases, with 13 bases left in between. CDR1 SGHRS and CDR2 YFSETQ come from the germline V gene. This CDR3 reads CASSSAGGPSYEQYF. As DNA, the CDR3 is TGCGCCAGCAGCTCCGCCGGGGGTCCCTCCTACGAGCAGTACTTC.

This clone has a single count. This CDR3 is also generated by other DNA sequences in the sample. V is TRBV5-6 and J is TRBJ1-1; a possible D gene is TRBD1 (5 bases). The CDR3 extends over 13 amino acids. Germline V CDR1 and CDR2: SGHDT, YYEEEE. V gave up 0 bases and J gave up 5 bases, with 8 bases separating them. The chain's CDR3 is CASSLGGVTEAFF. The CDR3, as DNA: TGTGCCAGCAGCTTGGGAGGGGTAACTGAAGCTTTCTTT.

This clone was recorded only once. The V gene is TRBV10-1, the J gene TRBJ1-1; TRBD1 might be the D (6 bases). CDR3 length: 13 residues. The V gene's germline CDR1 is WNHNN and CDR2 SYGVQD (reference sequence). Trimming pared 8 bases from V and 1 base from J, leaving 11 bases between. The CDR3 is CASQQGENTEAFF. For the CDR3, the DNA is TGCGCCAGCCAACAGGGAGAGAACACTGAAGCTTTCTTT.

The rearrangement uses TRBV7-6 and TRBJ2-1; D is perhaps TRBD2 (5 bases). From germline, CDR1 is SGHVS and CDR2 FNYEAQ. This CDR3 has 12 residues. Trimming cost V 5 bases and J 9 bases, with 11 bases left between them. For the CDR3, the DNA is TGTGCCAGCAGCCAAGAAAGCGGTGAGCAGTTCTTC. Its translation is CASSQESGEQFF.

This chain uses TRBV5-1 with TRBJ1-1; weak D call: TRBD1 (6 bases). This CDR3 contains 14 residues. Trimming took 4 bases from V and 1 from J, leaving 11 bases between them. Germline CDR1 and CDR2: SGHRS and YFSETQ. CDR3 nucleotides: TGCGCCAGCAGCCAGGGACACACGAACACTGAAGCTTTCTTT. Its translation is CASSQGHTNTEAFF.

This chain joins TRBV27 and TRBJ2-7; tentatively, D is TRBD1 or TRBD2 (5 bases each). Germline values: CDR1 MNHEY, CDR2 SMNVEV (reference sequence). The V end was cut by 5 bases, the J end by 5 bases, with 16 bases between. This CDR3 contains 14 residues. CDR3 nucleotides: TGTGCCAGCAGTCCGGGACCAGATCCTAACGAGCAGTACTTC. Translated, it gives CASSPGPDPNEQYF.

The chain combines TRBV6-5 with TRBJ2-5, with a possible D match to TRBD2 (5 bases). Trimming left V 4 bases short and J 1 base short, with 10 bases between. CDR3 size: 14 residues. Germline assignment: CDR1 MNHEY and CDR2 SVGAGI. For the CDR3, the DNA is TGTGCCAGCAGTTGGACTGCCGGCCAAGAGACCCAGTACTTC. It is translated as CASSWTAGQETQYF.

This clone was seen just once. V is TRBV13 and J is TRBJ1-4; D is unclear. The germline V gene has CDR1 PRHDT and CDR2 FYEKMQ (reference sequence). V dropped 1 base and J dropped 7 bases, with 10 bases sitting between them. The CDR3 is 14 residues long. CDR3 sequence (DNA): TGTGCCAGCAGCTTAGCTCGGCAGCCTGAAAAACTGTTTTTT. The encoded protein is CASSLARQPEKLFF.

V usage is TRBV7-2 and J usage is TRBJ2-7; D unresolved. Trimming took 3 bases from V and 4 from J, leaving 19 bases between them. This CDR3 region has 16 residues. Looked up from germline, CDR1 is SGHTA and CDR2 is FQGNSA. CDR3 coding DNA: TGTGCCAGCAGCTTTGACCCCAATGGATTAGCTTACGAGCAGTACTTC. Translation gives CASSFDPNGLAYEQYF.

J is TRBJ2-3 and V is TRBV27; weak D call: TRBD2 (7 bases). Germline-derived CDR1 and CDR2 are MNHEY and SMNVEV (reference sequence). Trimming took off 3 bases at V and 4 bases at J, with 11 bases between the two ends. The CDR3 consists of 14 residues. CDR3 amino acids: CASSFLGGPDTQYF. In nucleotides, the CDR3 is TGTGCCAGCAGTTTCCTCGGGGGGCCAGATACGCAGTATTTT.

The rearrangement joins TRBV5-6 to TRBJ2-5, with D possibly matching TRBD1 (6 bases). Per germline, CDR1 SGHDT and CDR2 YYEEEE. Trimming took 3 bases from V and 4 from J, leaving 13 bases between them. CDR3 length equals 14 residues. CDR3 amino acids: CASSSYRDGETQYF. The CDR3 DNA reads as TGTGCCAGCAGCTCCTACAGGGACGGAGAGACCCAGTACTTC.

This clone was recorded once. This chain joins TRBV28 and TRBJ2-4, with 12 bases fitting TRBD2. The CDR3 consists of 16 residues. CDR1 MDHEN and CDR2 SYDVKM come from the germline V gene. The V and J ends lost 5 bases and 8 bases, in that order; junction bases with no gene match: 10. The CDR3 region is CASSPSGGDPMDIQYF. The CDR3, as DNA: TGTGCCAGCAGTCCTAGCGGGGGGGATCCTATGGACATTCAGTACTTC.